Here is one T cell receptor beta chain with its context. The sample comes from a study of blood T cell repertoires in COVID-19. Across the study: COVID-19 samples from acute and convalescent phases originated in the United States, Italy and Spain.

The germline gives CDR1 SGDLS, CDR2 YYNGEE. Trimming took 6 bases from V and 0 from J, leaving 12 bases between them. This CDR3 is built from 15 residues. Seattle patients were enrolled during active infection and followed longitudinally. Original data processing: Estimation of nucleated cell counts was performed using reference gene primer amplification. Using immunoSEQ multiplex PCR, the repertoire was profiled, and TCRdb retains in-frame clones only, with some absent. Clone size and V and J calls were adopted from that table, with D and trimming inferred from the DNA. The sample lists under 200,000 clones, roughly 82% seen once, with less than 9.5% in the top ten.

The rearrangement links TRBV9 to TRBJ2-2, with D possibly being TRBD1 (6 bases). Sequencing was done on a sample of peripheral blood. The source is a woman aged 55-70 years with COVID-19, enrolled during active disease. CDR3 in amino acids: CASNLDSANTGELFF. In nucleotides, the CDR3 is TGTGCCAGCAACCTGGACAGCGCGAACACCGGGGAGCTGTTTTTT.